This TCR beta chain was identified in a study of T-cell reconstitution after alpha-beta-depleted transplantation in children. In its sample, this clonotype was seen many times. What it recognizes is unknown. TCRbeta library preparation incorporated unique molecular identifiers. TCRdb processed the PCR reads anew with MiXCR; each CDR3 protein has one entry. The repertoire holds around 94,000 distinct CDR3 sequences, with around 7.8% as singletons. This CDR3 comprises 16 residues. General study results and limits: T-cell counts and diversity at one year post-transplant came mainly from newly produced T cells. After transplant, at about two months, alpha-beta T cells were reportedly derived from several hundred expanded graft clones. Recipient T cells and thymic progenitors that survived gave rise to the high TCRbeta diversity observed at day 60 in some patients.

This specimen consisted of PBMCs, obtained before TCRalphabeta/CD19-depleted stem cell transplant. The chain has TRBV21-1 and TRBJ2-7. TRBV21-1 is termed a pseudogene. The TCR was taken from a boy between 2 and 15 years old with acute lymphoblastic leukemia, due to receive a stem cell transplant. This CDR3 is CASRKEVVQRNYEQYF. The CDR3 region has the DNA TGTGCCAGCAGAAAGGAGGTGGTACAGAGAAACTACGAGCAGTACTTC.